This T cell receptor beta chain was documented in a study of early T cells in non-severe SARS-CoV-2 infection. Study context: Sequencing input comprised bulk RNA from unsorted whole blood; chain pairing was not available.

Individual cDNA molecules carried attached unique molecular identifiers. TCRdb reanalysed the 5' RACE reads using MiXCR and keeps one entry per CDR3 protein. The table includes 80,000 to 95,000 distinct CDR3 sequences, 13% to 15% detected once. This CDR3 spans 14 amino acids. V lost 7 bases to trimming and J lost 5 bases; unmatched junction nucleotides: 9. Germline V gene sequence: CDR1 LNHDA, CDR2 SQIVND (reference sequence). Study-wide findings and caveats: The study's VDJdb matching favored anti-spike CD8 responses and missed private and CD4 specificities.

A note on this clonotype: No antigen is known for it.

The clonotype originates from an adult who was a healthcare worker with PCR-confirmed SARS-CoV-2 infection or an uninfected control (not recorded which). The gene calls are TRBV19 and TRBJ1-2, with TRBD1 matching 8 bases. Sequencing was performed on whole blood. The CDR3 bases are TGTGCCAGTAATCACGCCGGGACAGGATATGGCTACACCTTC. Translated, it gives CASNHAGTGYGYTF.